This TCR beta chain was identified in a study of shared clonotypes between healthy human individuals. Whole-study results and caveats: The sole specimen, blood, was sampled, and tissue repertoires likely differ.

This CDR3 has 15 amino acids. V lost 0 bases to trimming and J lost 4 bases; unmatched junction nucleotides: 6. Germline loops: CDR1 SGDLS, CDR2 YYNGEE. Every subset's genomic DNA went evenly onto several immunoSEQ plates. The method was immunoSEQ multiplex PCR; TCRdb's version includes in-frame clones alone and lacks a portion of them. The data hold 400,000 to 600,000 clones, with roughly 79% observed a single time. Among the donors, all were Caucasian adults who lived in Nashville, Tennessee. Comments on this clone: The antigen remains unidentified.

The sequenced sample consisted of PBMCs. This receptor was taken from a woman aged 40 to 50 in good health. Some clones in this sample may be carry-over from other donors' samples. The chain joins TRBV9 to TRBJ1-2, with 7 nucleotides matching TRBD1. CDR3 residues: CASSVGQGESYGYTF. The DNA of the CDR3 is TGTGCCAGCAGCGTAGGGCAGGGGGAAAGCTATGGCTACACCTTC.